This T cell receptor (beta chain) was identified during a study of blood T cell repertoires in COVID-19. Clones were sequenced by immunoSEQ multiplex PCR, and TCRdb holds only the in-frame ones, with some missing. The sample lists about 160,000 clones, 80% to 90% occurring once. The germline V and J ends were trimmed by 11 bases and 1 base, with 14 bases remaining between them. The CDR3 is 13 residues long. Germline CDR1 is ENHRY and CDR2 is SYGVKD. The rearrangement joins TRBV10-3 to TRBJ2-5; D ambiguous. The TCR comes from an older woman with COVID-19, enrolled during active disease. The sequencing sample was made of peripheral blood. The CDR3 DNA follows: TGTGCCGTCGCTCTGCGATCCCAAGAGACCCAGTACTTC. Translation gives CAVALRSQETQYF.